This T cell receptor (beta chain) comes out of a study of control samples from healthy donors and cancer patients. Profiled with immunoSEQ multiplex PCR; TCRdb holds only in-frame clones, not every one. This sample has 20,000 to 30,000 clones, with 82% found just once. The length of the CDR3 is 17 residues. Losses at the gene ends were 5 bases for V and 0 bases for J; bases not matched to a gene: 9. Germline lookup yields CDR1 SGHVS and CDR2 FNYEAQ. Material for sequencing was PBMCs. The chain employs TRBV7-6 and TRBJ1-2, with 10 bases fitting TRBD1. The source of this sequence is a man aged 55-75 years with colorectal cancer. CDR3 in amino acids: CASSPRAGTGANYGYTF. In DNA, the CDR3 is TGTGCCAGCAGCCCCCGGGCGGGGACAGGGGCTAACTATGGCTACACCTTC.